Each of the 32 T cell receptor beta chains below was sequenced from the same sample in a study of T cell repertoires in cytomegalovirus infection. TCRdb recomputed calls from the reads with MiXCR, one row per CDR3 protein. The sample lists almost 500,000 distinct CDR3 sequences, around 10% occurring once. The sequencing input was PBMCs. These receptors came from a human donor in good health (CMV status not recorded). Some clones in this sample may be carry-over from other donors' samples.

This clonotype was counted at least ten times. The V and J genes are TRBV9 and TRBJ1-1, with D tentatively TRBD1 (6 bases). The CDR3 sequence is 11 residues long. Per germline, CDR1 SGDLS and CDR2 YYNGEE. V shed 4 bases and J shed 10 bases, with 11 bases lying between them. The CDR3 coding sequence is TGTGCCAGCAGCTCAGGCAGGGGAGCTTTCTTT. As protein: CASSSGRGAFF.

This clonotype was detected many times. The V gene is TRBV7-9, the J gene TRBJ1-5; 7 bases fit TRBD1. Per the germline V gene, CDR1 is SEHNR and CDR2 is FQNEAQ (reference sequence). The CDR3 is made up of 16 amino acids. Trimming cost V 4 bases and J 7 bases; bases outside gene matches: 13. The CDR3 DNA follows: TGTGCCAGCAGCTCGAACGCCGACAGGGCGGGCCAGCCCCAGCATTTT. This codes for CASSSNADRAGQPQHF.

Many counts were recorded for this clonotype. The chain combines TRBV19 with TRBJ1-6; D ambiguous. Trimming left V 3 bases short and J 9 bases short, with 27 bases between. Germline values: CDR1 LNHDA, CDR2 SQIVND (reference sequence). The CDR3 is made up of 19 amino acids. CDR3 nucleotide sequence: TGTGCCAGTAGTATCCTCCGGCCCTCCGGCGGAGTCGGTAGTTCACCCCTCCACTTT. It codes for CASSILRPSGGVGSSPLHF.

This clonotype was observed a few times. The chain links TRBV24-1 to TRBJ2-1; perhaps TRBD2 as D (5 bases). V shed 3 bases and J shed 9 bases, with 8 bases lying between them. CDR1 and CDR2 (germline): KGHDR, SFDVKD. The CDR3 has 12 residues. CDR3 region: CATSDRAGEQFF. The CDR3 DNA is TGTGCCACCAGTGATAGGGCGGGTGAGCAGTTCTTC.

The gene calls are TRBV19 and TRBJ2-7, with 8 bases fitting TRBD2. V was pared by 6 bases and J by 0 bases, with 10 bases of the junction left unmatched. The germline V gene has CDR1 LNHDA and CDR2 SQIVND (reference sequence). This CDR3 spans 16 amino acids. The CDR3 DNA follows: TGTGCCAGTAGCCCGACGACTAGCGCAAGCTCCTACGAGCAGTACTTC. Translated, it gives CASSPTTSASSYEQYF. Full variable domain (remainder filled in from reference TRBV19 and TRBJ2-7): DGGITQSPKYLFRKEGQNVTLSCEQNLNHDAMYWYRQDPGQGLRLIYYSQIVNDFQKGDIAEGYSVSREKKESFPLTVTSAQKNPTAFYLCASSPTTSASSYEQYFGPGTRLTVT.

The V call is TRBV19, the J call TRBJ1-4; 9 positions agree with TRBD1. CDR1 and CDR2 from the germline V gene are LNHDA and SQIVND (reference sequence). Trimming at V came to 4 bases and at J to 8 bases, leaving 17 bases not matched to a gene. This CDR3 region has 18 residues. CDR3 DNA sequence: TGTGCCAGTAGTAGCCGGACAGGGGAGATTTTGCGACGCGAAAAACTGTTTTTT. This gives the protein CASSSRTGEILRREKLFF.

The table lists this clonotype with a count of one. The V call is TRBV9, the J call TRBJ2-2, with 10 bases lining up with TRBD1. Germline V CDR1 and CDR2: SGDLS, YYNGEE. The CDR3 is 17 amino acids. V dropped 3 bases and J dropped 4; count of bases not matched to a gene: 9. CDR3 sequence (DNA): TGTGCCAGCAGCGCCTCGACAGGGGGCCGGGGCACCGGGGAGCTGTTTTTT. This encodes CASSASTGGRGTGELFF.

This clonotype has ten or more counts. The rearrangement links TRBV20-1 to TRBJ1-2, with 10 bases that match TRBD1. The CDR3 loop spans 14 amino acids. The germline V gene encodes CDR1 DFQATT and CDR2 SNEGSKA (reference sequence). With 0 bases clipped from V and 4 bases from J, the junction kept 2 bases outside the gene matches. CDR3 bases: TGCAGTGCTAGAGAGGACAGGGGGATCTATGGCTACACCTTC. This translates into CSAREDRGIYGYTF.

This clonotype has at least ten counts. The J gene is TRBJ2-1, the V gene TRBV7-9; 7 bases agree with TRBD1. The J segment lost 1 base and the V segment lost 5 bases, leaving 14 bases of the junction unmatched. The CDR3 extends over 18 amino acids. Germline V lookup: CDR1 SEHNR, CDR2 FQNEAQ (reference sequence). In DNA, the CDR3 is TGTGCCAGCAGCCACTCCCCCATGAAGGGGGCATCCTACAATGAGCAGTTCTTC. Translation gives CASSHSPMKGASYNEQFF.

This clonotype was found a few times. J is TRBJ2-2 and V is TRBV20-1; 7 nucleotides line up with TRBD1. Unmatched junction bases numbered 6, after V lost 5 bases and J lost 0 bases. This CDR3 has 15 amino acids. CDR1 is DFQATT and CDR2 is SNEGSKA in the germline V gene (reference sequence). CDR3 residues: CSAALTGPNTGELFF. Written as DNA, the CDR3 is TGCAGTGCTGCCCTGACAGGGCCGAACACCGGGGAGCTGTTTTTT.

This clonotype was found a few times. One junction end does not reproduce the germline sequence, and a read error may be involved. The rearrangement joins TRBV20-1 to TRBJ2-7, with 9 nucleotides matching TRBD1. Germline assignment: CDR1 DFQATT and CDR2 SNEGSKA (reference sequence). CDR3 length: 13 amino acids. The CDR3 DNA reads as TGCAGTGCAAGAGGACAGGGGTACTACGAGCAGTACTTC. It codes for CSARGQGYYEQYF.

This clonotype came up many times. The chain carries TRBV12-3 or TRBV12-4 and TRBJ2-1, with a possible D match to TRBD2 (7 bases). This CDR3 has 20 amino acids. V was pared by 2 bases and J by 0 bases, with 23 bases between. DNA for the CDR3: TGTGCCAGCAGTTTAAGGGGGGGCCTAGCGGTCATGAGCTCCTACAATGAGCAGTTCTTC. This translates into CASSLRGGLAVMSSYNEQFF.

The chain is built from TRBV6-5 and TRBJ2-6; D not resolved. The CDR3 is made up of 12 amino acids. V was trimmed by 9 bases and J by 3 bases, leaving 6 bases between them. CDR1 is MNHEY and CDR2 is SVGAGI in the germline V gene. The CDR3 spells CASRDGANVLTF. CDR3 nucleotide sequence: TGTGCCAGTAGGGATGGGGCCAACGTCCTGACTTTC.

This clonotype was found many times. The chain's CDR3 is CASSPRGRGTDTQYF. CDR3 coding DNA: TGTGCCAGCAGCCCTCGGGGCAGGGGGACAGATACGCAGTATTTT. The chain joins TRBV7-2 to TRBJ2-3; 7 bases align to TRBD1. V dropped 5 bases and J dropped 3; count of bases not matched to a gene: 8. The CDR3 has 15 residues. Germline CDR1 reads SGHTA; CDR2 reads FQGNSA.

This chain connects TRBV20-1 to TRBJ1-3; D gene ambiguous. The germline V gene encodes CDR1 DFQATT and CDR2 SNEGSKA (reference sequence). V dropped 2 bases and J dropped 8 bases, with 16 bases sitting between them. The CDR3 has 14 residues. CDR3 bases: TGCAGTGCTAGACATGGTAATTCGGGCGACACCATATATTTT. Protein sequence: CSARHGNSGDTIYF.

This sequence joins TRBV20-1 and TRBJ2-3, with D possibly being TRBD1 (5 bases). V was clipped by 1 base and J by 5 bases, with 13 bases between them. CDR1 is DFQATT, CDR2 SNEGSKA, per germline (reference sequence). The CDR3 has 14 residues. CDR3 amino acids: CSARAPGLEDTQYF. The CDR3 DNA reads TGCAGTGCTAGAGCTCCAGGGCTGGAAGATACGCAGTATTTT.

This clonotype was detected ten times or more. V usage is TRBV3-1 and J usage is TRBJ2-7; TRBD2 matches 11 bases. Germline V gene lookup returns CDR1 LGHDT and CDR2 YNNKEL (reference sequence). This CDR3 contains 18 residues. The V segment lost 1 base and the J segment 2 bases; nucleotides outside the gene matches: 10. CDR3 loop: CASSQGGMELAGAYEQYF. In DNA form, the CDR3 reads TGTGCCAGCAGCCAAGGAGGAATGGAACTAGCGGGAGCCTACGAGCAGTACTTC.

The chain carries TRBV20-1 and TRBJ2-5; TRBD2 agrees at 11 bases. V trimming: 6 bases; J trimming: 4 bases; junction bases outside the gene matches: 10. Germline V gene data show CDR1 as DFQATT and CDR2 as SNEGSKA (reference sequence). CDR3 length: 15 residues. CDR3: CSALLLAGVGETQYF. Written as DNA, the CDR3 is TGCAGTGCCCTTTTACTAGCGGGAGTGGGAGAGACCCAGTACTTC.

The chain is built from TRBV3-1 and TRBJ2-1, with D uncertain. Germline CDR1 LGHDT, CDR2 YNNKEL (reference sequence). The CDR3 runs to 14 residues. V was cut by 1 base and J by 9 bases, with 13 bases left in between. The CDR3 loop is CASSQGARFVEQFF. Here the CDR3 DNA reads TGTGCCAGCAGCCAAGGCGCCAGGTTTGTTGAGCAGTTCTTC.

This clonotype was seen more than once but under ten times. This rearrangement joins TRBV30 to TRBJ2-1; D may be TRBD2 (5 bases). The CDR3 length is 12 residues. V was trimmed by 2 bases and J by 9 bases, leaving 11 bases between them. Germline V gene data show CDR1 as GTSNPN and CDR2 as SVGIG (reference sequence). CDR3 region: CAWSPFSVEQFF. CDR3 bases: TGTGCCTGGAGTCCCTTTAGCGTTGAGCAGTTCTTC.

This clonotype was observed at least ten times. V gene TRBV12-3 or TRBV12-4 combines with J gene TRBJ1-6; 7 nucleotides align to TRBD1. The CDR3 spans 14 residues. V was clipped by 6 bases and J by 10 bases; unmatched bases: 9. CDR3 sequence (DNA): TGTGCCAGCAGCCAAGGACAGGTTCAATCACCCCTCCACTTT. This sequence encodes CASSQGQVQSPLHF.

This clonotype was picked up many times. This sequence joins TRBV7-8 and TRBJ2-1; 13 bases are shared with TRBD2. The germline gives CDR1 SGHVS, CDR2 FQNEAQ. CDR3 length: 16 amino acids. After removal of 5 bases from V and 6 bases from J, the junction contained 7 bases not matched to a gene. CDR3 DNA sequence: TGTGCCAGCAGCCAACTCGGACTAGCGGGGGTCAATGAGCAGTTCTTC. Encoded protein: CASSQLGLAGVNEQFF.

In this sample, this clonotype turned up a few times. The V and J genes are TRBV6-1 and TRBJ2-5, with TRBD2 identical over 14 bases. This CDR3 spans 16 amino acids. Germline V gene data show CDR1 as MNHNS and CDR2 as SASEGT. With 5 bases clipped from V and 4 bases from J, the junction kept 6 bases outside the gene matches. The CDR3 sequence: CASSRTSGGWGETQYF. For the CDR3, the DNA is TGTGCCAGCAGTCGGACTAGCGGGGGGTGGGGAGAGACCCAGTACTTC.

This clonotype was seen many times. The chain is built from TRBV6-5 and TRBJ2-4, with D unresolved. Trimming pared 10 bases from V and 0 bases from J, leaving 10 bases between. The germline gives CDR1 MNHEY, CDR2 SVGAGI. This CDR3 contains 13 residues. DNA of the CDR3: TGTGCCACCCATCCAATAGCCAAAAACATTCAGTACTTC. This gives the protein CATHPIAKNIQYF.

In its sample, this clonotype was seen many times. V and J are TRBV5-1 and TRBJ1-1; 8 positions agree with TRBD1. Germline trimming cut 3 bases from V and 4 bases from J; bases unmatched to any gene: 5. CDR3 size: 14 residues. The germline V gene encodes CDR1 SGHRS and CDR2 YFSETQ. The CDR3 sequence is CASSSRGQGTEAFF. CDR3 sequence (DNA): TGCGCCAGCAGCTCCCGCGGACAGGGCACTGAAGCTTTCTTT. Looking up the rest from reference TRBV5-1 and TRBJ1-1 gives the full variable domain: KAGVTQTPRYLIKTRGQQVTLSCSPISGHRSVSWYQQTPGQGLQFLFEYFSETQRNKGNFPGRFSGRQFSNSRSEMNVSTLELGDSALYLCASSSRGQGTEAFFGQGTRLTVV.

This clonotype was observed many times. The rearrangement joins TRBV2 to TRBJ2-4; D is possibly TRBD1 (7 bases). Germline V CDR1 and CDR2: SNHLY, FYNNEI. V was shortened by 8 bases and J by 2 bases, with 13 bases between the two germline ends. The CDR3 is made up of 14 amino acids. CDR3 in amino acids: CASGGTASKNIQYF. Here the CDR3 DNA reads TGTGCCAGCGGGGGGACAGCCTCCAAAAACATTCAGTACTTC.

This chain joins TRBV3-1 and TRBJ1-4; a possible D gene is TRBD1 (5 bases). The CDR3 extends over 16 amino acids. The germline V gene encodes CDR1 LGHDT and CDR2 YNNKEL (reference sequence). V was pared by 0 bases and J by 5 bases, with 13 bases between. The CDR3 region has the DNA TGTGCCAGCAGCCAAGACCCGACAGAACTAAATGAAAAACTGTTTTTT. Protein: CASSQDPTELNEKLFF.

This clonotype was seen repeatedly, ten times or more. The chain combines TRBV5-6 with TRBJ2-3; 14 bases line up with TRBD2. From germline, CDR1 is SGHDT and CDR2 YYEEEE. The V and J ends lost 3 bases and 2 bases, in that order; junction bases with no gene match: 8. CDR3 length equals 18 residues. The CDR3 here is CASSSAGTSGGYTDTQYF. CDR3 coding DNA: TGTGCCAGCAGCTCCGCCGGGACTAGCGGGGGCTACACAGATACGCAGTATTTT.

The chain joins TRBV9 to TRBJ1-2, with 7 bases that match TRBD1. Per the germline V gene, CDR1 is SGDLS and CDR2 is YYNGEE. Trimming took 3 bases from V and 4 from J; bases not matched to a gene: 9. This CDR3 has 15 amino acids. CDR3 region: CASSGRQGFFYGYTF. DNA of the CDR3: TGTGCCAGCAGCGGAAGACAGGGATTTTTCTATGGCTACACCTTC.

This clonotype was picked up many times. The rearrangement uses TRBV19 and TRBJ2-2; the D gene is possibly TRBD1 (6 bases). Trimming took 7 bases from V and 1 from J, leaving 7 bases between them. This CDR3 spans 13 amino acids. Germline V CDR1 and CDR2: LNHDA, SQIVND (reference sequence). This CDR3 is CASTDRNTGELFF. CDR3 nucleotides: TGTGCCAGTACGGACAGGAACACCGGGGAGCTGTTTTTT.

V gene TRBV28 combines with J gene TRBJ2-7; a weak D match, TRBD2 (6 bases). The CDR3 consists of 14 residues. CDR1 is MDHEN, CDR2 SYDVKM, per germline. The V and J ends lost 6 bases and 6 bases respectively, with 18 bases between them. The DNA of the CDR3 is TGTGCCAGCAGCCGTACAGGCGGGGCGAGCGAGCAGTACTTC. It codes for CASSRTGGASEQYF.

This clonotype was observed once. Written as DNA, the CDR3 is TGTGCCAGCAGTTCTCAACAGGGAGGCAATCAGCCCCAGCATTTT. It yields the protein CASSSQQGGNQPQHF. V is TRBV11-2 and J is TRBJ1-5; D perhaps matches TRBD1 (6 bases). Germline lookup yields CDR1 SGHAT and CDR2 FQNNGV. With 6 bases removed from V and 2 bases from J, the gap between germline ends came to 14 bases. This CDR3 is 15 amino acids long.